These 5 T cell receptor beta chains came from one sample sequenced in a study of chemoradiotherapy in HPV16-positive cancers. The repertoire was sequenced with immunoSEQ multiplex PCR; TCRdb's copy has only in-frame clones and lacks some. The sample carries about 15,000 clones, around 70% recorded once. The sequences come from tumor tissue, collected from a patient who underwent chemoradiotherapy. The receptors come from a human donor with HPV-associated anogenital cancer.

The chain links TRBV6-1 to TRBJ2-7; no clear D gene. This CDR3 is 11 amino acids long. The germline V gene encodes CDR1 MNHNS and CDR2 SASEGT. With 5 bases removed from V and 4 bases from J, the gap between germline ends came to 6 bases. CDR3: CASSSVYEQYF. In nucleotides, the CDR3 is TGTGCCAGCAGTTCGGTTTACGAGCAGTACTTC.

The chain couples TRBV7-3 to TRBJ2-3, with no clear D. Germline CDR1 is SGHTA and CDR2 is FQGTGA. The CDR3 is 14 residues long. The V end was cut by 0 bases, the J end by 3 bases, with 7 bases between. CDR3 bases: TGTGCCAGCAGCTTAACGCCGGTAACAGATACGCAGTATTTT. It is translated as CASSLTPVTDTQYF.

The chain is built from TRBV27 and TRBJ1-3; no definite D call. Germline V gene data show CDR1 as MNHEY and CDR2 as SMNVEV (reference sequence). The germline V and J ends were trimmed by 6 bases and 4 bases, with 13 bases remaining between them. The CDR3 runs to 14 residues. The CDR3 sequence is CASRPKSWGNTIYF. CDR3 sequence (DNA): TGTGCCAGCAGACCGAAAAGCTGGGGAAACACCATATATTTT.

V usage is TRBV10-3 and J usage is TRBJ2-7, with a tentative D call TRBD2 (6 bases). The V end was cut by 8 bases, the J end by 2 bases, with 10 bases between. CDR3 size: 12 residues. Germline CDR1 ENHRY, CDR2 SYGVKD. The CDR3 DNA reads TGTGCCATCGGCGGGGACGCCTACGAGCAGTACTTC. This codes for CAIGGDAYEQYF.

The rearrangement joins TRBV18 to TRBJ1-6; 8 bases are a match to TRBD1. Germline CDR1 is KGHSH and CDR2 is LQKENI. The CDR3 is made up of 17 amino acids. J gave up 3 bases and V 2 bases, and 6 bases lay outside the gene matches. CDR3 nucleotides: TGTGCCAGCTCACCATCAACAGGGGGGGGCTATAATTCACCCCTCCACTTT. Translation gives CASSPSTGGGYNSPLHF.